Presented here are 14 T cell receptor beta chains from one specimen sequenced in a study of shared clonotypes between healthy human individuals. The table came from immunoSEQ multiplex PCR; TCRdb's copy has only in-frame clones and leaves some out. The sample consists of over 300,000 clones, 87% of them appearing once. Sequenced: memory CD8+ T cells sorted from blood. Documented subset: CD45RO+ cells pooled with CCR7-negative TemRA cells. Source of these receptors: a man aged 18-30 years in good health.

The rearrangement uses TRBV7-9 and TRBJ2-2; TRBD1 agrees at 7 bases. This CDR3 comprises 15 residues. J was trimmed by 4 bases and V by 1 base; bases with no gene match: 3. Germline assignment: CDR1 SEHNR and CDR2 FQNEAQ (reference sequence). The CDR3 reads CASSLEGGVTGELFF. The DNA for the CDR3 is TGTGCCAGCAGCTTAGAAGGGGGCGTCACCGGGGAGCTGTTTTTT.

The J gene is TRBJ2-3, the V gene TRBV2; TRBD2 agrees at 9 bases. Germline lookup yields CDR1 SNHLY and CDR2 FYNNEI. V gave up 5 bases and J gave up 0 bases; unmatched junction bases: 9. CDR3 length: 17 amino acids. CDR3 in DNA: TGTGCCAGCAGTACCTGGACTAGCGATACTAGCACAGATACGCAGTATTTT. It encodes CASSTWTSDTSTDTQYF.

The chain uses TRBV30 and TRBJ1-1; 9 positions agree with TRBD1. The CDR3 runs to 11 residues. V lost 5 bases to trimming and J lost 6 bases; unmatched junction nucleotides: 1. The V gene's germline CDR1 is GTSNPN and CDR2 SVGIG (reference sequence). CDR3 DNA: TGTGCCTGGGGGACAGGGTCTGAAGCTTTCTTT. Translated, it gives CAWGTGSEAFF.

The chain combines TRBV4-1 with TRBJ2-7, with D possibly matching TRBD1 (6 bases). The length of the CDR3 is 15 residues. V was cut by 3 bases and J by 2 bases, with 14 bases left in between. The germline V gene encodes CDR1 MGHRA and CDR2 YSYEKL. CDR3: CASSQTPGQAYEQYF. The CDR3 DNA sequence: TGCGCCAGCAGCCAGACCCCGGGACAAGCCTACGAGCAGTACTTC.

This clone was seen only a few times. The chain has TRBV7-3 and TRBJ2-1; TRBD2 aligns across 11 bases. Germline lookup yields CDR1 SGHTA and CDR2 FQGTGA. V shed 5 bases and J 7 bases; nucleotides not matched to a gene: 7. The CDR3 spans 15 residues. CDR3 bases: TGTGCCAGCAGCCCCCTAGCGGGGGGCTTGAATGAGCAGTTCTTC. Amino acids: CASSPLAGGLNEQFF.

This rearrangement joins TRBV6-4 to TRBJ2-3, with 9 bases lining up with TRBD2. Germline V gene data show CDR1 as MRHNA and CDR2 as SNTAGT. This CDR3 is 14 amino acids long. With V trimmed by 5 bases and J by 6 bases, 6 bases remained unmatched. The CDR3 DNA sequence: TGTGCCAGCAGTTTAGCGGGAGAAGCCGATACGCAGTATTTT. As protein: CASSLAGEADTQYF.

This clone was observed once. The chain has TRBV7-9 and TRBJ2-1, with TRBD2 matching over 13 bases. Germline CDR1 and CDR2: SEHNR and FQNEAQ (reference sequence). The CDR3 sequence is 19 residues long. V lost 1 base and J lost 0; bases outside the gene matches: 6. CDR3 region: CASSLGLAGGPPSYNEQFF. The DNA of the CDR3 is TGTGCCAGCAGCTTAGGACTAGCGGGAGGCCCCCCCTCCTACAATGAGCAGTTCTTC.

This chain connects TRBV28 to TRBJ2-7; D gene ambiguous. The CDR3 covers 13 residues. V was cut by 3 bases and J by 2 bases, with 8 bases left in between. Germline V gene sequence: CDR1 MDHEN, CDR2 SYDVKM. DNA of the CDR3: TGTGCCAGCAGTTTCGGACGGACCTACGAGCAGTACTTC. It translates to CASSFGRTYEQYF.

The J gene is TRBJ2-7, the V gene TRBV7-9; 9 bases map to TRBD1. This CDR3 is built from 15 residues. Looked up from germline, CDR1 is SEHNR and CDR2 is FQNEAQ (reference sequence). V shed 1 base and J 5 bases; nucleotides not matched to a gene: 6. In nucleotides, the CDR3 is TGTGCCAGCAGCTTAGTCGGGACAGGGTTCCACGAGCAGTACTTC. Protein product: CASSLVGTGFHEQYF.

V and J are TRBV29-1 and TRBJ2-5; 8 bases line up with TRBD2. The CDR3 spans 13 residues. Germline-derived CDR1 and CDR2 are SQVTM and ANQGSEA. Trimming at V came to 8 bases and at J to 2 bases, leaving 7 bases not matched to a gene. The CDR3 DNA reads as TGCAGCATTCCACTAGCGGTACAAGAGACCCAGTACTTC. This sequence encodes CSIPLAVQETQYF.

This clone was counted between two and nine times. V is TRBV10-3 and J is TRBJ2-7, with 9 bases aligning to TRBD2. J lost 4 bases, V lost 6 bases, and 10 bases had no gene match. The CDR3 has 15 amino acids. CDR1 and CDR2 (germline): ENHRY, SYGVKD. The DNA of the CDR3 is TGTGCCATCAGGGATAGCGGGAGAGGCTGGTACGAGCAGTACTTC. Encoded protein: CAIRDSGRGWYEQYF.

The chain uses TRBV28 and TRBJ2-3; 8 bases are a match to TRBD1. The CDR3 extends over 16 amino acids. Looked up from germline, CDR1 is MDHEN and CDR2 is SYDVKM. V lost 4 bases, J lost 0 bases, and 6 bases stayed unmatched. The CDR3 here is CASSSIGQGSTDTQYF. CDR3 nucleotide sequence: TGTGCCAGCAGTTCGATAGGACAGGGCAGCACAGATACGCAGTATTTT.

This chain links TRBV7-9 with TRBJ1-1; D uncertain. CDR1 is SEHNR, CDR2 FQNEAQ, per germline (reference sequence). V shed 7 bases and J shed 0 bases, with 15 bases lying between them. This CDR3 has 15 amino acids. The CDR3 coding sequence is TGTGCCAGCAAGGGCAAAGGTACGATGAACACTGAAGCTTTCTTT. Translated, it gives CASKGKGTMNTEAFF.

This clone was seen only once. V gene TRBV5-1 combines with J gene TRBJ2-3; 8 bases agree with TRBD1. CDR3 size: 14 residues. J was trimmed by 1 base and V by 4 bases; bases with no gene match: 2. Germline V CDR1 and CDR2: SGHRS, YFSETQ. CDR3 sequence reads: CASSQTGGTDTQYF. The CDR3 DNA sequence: TGCGCCAGCAGCCAGACAGGGGGCACAGATACGCAGTATTTT. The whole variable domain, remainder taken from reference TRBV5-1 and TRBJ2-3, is KAGVTQTPRYLIKTRGQQVTLSCSPISGHRSVSWYQQTPGQGLQFLFEYFSETQRNKGNFPGRFSGRQFSNSRSEMNVSTLELGDSALYLCASSQTGGTDTQYFGPGTRLTVL.